This TCR beta chain was sequenced in a study of blood T cells in healthy people across ages. With respect to this clonotype: As yet, its antigen is unknown.

The CDR3 consists of 12 residues. V gave up 4 bases and J gave up 3 bases, with 4 bases separating them. Germline CDR1 is LNHDA and CDR2 is SQIVND (reference sequence). Sample-barcoded 5' priming and a J-beta primer mix drove a second PCR of roughly 6 to 12 cycles. A single record per CDR3 protein comes from TCRdb applying MiXCR to the 5' RACE reads. Of around 1,000,000 distinct CDR3 sequences listed, less than 25% were seen once; the top ten hold around 0.7%. The donors, all healthy, were Caucasians living in Russia, aged about 6 to 90. Notes on the study in general: Both higher diversity and more naive CD4+ cells marked long-lived donors when set against aged donors.

A further study also used this sample, focusing on T cells of mothers and their children. That work contributes: The cDNA synthesis received all extracted RNA, at around 1.6 ug per 15 ul.

The sample taken for sequencing was blood. The source of this sequence is a girl aged 2-10 years in good health. The chain is built from TRBV19 and TRBJ2-1; D is ambiguous. CDR3 in DNA: TGTGCCAGTAGTAAAGGCTACAATGAGCAGTTCTTC. Amino acids: CASSKGYNEQFF.